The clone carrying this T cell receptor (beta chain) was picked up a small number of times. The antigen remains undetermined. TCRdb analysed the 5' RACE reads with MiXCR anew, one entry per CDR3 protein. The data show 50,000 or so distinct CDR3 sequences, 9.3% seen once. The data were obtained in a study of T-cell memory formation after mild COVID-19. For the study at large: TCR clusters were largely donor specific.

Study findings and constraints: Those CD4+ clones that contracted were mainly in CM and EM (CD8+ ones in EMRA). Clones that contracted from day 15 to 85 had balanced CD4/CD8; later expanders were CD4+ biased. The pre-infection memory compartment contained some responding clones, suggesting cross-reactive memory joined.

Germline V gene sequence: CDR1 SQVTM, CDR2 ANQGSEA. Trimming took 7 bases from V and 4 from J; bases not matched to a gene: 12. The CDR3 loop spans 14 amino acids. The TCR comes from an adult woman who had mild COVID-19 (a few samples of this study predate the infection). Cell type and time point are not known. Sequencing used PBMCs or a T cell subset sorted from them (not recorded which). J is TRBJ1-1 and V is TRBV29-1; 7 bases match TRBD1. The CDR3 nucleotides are TGCAGCGCTCGACAGGGCCTCACCTCCACTGAAGCTTTCTTT. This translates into CSARQGLTSTEAFF.